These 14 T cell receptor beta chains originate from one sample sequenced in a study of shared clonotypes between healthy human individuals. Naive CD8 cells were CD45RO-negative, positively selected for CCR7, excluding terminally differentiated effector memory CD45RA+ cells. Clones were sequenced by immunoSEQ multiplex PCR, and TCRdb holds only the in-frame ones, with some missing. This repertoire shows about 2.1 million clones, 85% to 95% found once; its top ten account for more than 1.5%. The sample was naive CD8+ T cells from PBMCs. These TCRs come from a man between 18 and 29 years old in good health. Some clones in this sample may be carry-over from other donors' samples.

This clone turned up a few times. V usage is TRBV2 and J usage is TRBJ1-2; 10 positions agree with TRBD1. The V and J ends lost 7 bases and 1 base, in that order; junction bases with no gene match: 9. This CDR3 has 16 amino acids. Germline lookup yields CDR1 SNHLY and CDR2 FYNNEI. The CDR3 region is CASTPWDRGHNYGYTF. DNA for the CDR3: TGTGCCAGCACTCCCTGGGACAGGGGACATAACTATGGCTACACCTTC.

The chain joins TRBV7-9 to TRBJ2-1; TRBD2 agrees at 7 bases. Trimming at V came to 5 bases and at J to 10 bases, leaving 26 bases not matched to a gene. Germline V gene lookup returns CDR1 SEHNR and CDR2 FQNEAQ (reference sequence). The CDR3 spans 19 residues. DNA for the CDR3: TGTGCCAGCAGCCGCGGGTTTGTAGACGGCGAATCGAAGCGGGACGAGCAGTTCTTC. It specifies CASSRGFVDGESKRDEQFF.

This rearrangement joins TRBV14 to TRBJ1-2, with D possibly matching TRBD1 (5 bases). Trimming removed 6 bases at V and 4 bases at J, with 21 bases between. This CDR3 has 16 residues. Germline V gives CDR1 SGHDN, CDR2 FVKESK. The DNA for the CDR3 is TGTGCCAGCAGTCCGACCCCGGACACCCCAGGCTATGGCTACACCTTC. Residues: CASSPTPDTPGYGYTF.

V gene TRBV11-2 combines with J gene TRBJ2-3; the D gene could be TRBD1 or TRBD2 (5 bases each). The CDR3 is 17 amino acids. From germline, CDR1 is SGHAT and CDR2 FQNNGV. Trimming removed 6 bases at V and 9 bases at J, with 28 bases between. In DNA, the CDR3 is TGTGCCAGCAGTTATGGGGGACCTTCAAGCCACTTGGGAACGCAGTATTTT. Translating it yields CASSYGGPSSHLGTQYF.

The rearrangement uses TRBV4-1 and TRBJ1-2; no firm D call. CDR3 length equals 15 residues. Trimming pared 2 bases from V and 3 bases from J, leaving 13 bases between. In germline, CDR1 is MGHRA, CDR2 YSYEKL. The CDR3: CASSQPAPGDYGYTF. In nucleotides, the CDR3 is TGCGCCAGCAGCCAACCGGCCCCCGGGGACTATGGCTACACCTTC.

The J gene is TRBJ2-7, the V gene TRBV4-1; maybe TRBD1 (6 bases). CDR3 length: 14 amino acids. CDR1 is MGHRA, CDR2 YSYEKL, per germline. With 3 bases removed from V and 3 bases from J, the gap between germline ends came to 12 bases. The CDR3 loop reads CASSQDSRNYEQYF. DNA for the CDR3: TGCGCCAGCAGCCAGGACAGCCGAAACTACGAGCAGTACTTC.

The CDR3 coding sequence is TGTGCCTTAGAAGTCGGGATATACGAGCAGTACTTC. Translation gives CALEVGIYEQYF. The rearrangement joins TRBV30 to TRBJ2-7, with D maybe TRBD2 (5 bases). The CDR3 spans 12 residues. The V gene's germline CDR1 is GTSNPN and CDR2 SVGIG (reference sequence). The V end lost 7 bases, the J end lost 4 bases, and 14 bases lay between the germline ends.

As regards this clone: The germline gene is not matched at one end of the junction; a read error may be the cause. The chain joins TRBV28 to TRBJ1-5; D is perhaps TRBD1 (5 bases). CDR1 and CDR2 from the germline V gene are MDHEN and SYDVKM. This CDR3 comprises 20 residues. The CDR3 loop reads CASSLDFAGRGDFLNPPQHF. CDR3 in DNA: TGTGCCAGCAGTTTAGATTTTGCGGGGAGAGGGGACTTCCTAAATCCGCCCCAGCATTTT.

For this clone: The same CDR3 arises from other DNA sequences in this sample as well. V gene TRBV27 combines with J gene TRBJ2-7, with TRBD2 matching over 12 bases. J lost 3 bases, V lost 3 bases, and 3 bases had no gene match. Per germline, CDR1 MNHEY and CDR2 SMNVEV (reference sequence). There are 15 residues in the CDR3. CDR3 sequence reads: CASSLGTSGFYEQYF. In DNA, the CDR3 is TGTGCCAGCAGTTTGGGGACTAGCGGGTTCTACGAGCAGTACTTC.

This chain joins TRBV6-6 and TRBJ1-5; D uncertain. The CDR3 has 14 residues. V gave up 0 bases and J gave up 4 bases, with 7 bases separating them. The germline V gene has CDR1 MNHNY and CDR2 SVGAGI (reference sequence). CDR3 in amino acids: CASSYSAGNQPQHF. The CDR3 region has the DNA TGTGCCAGCAGTTACTCGGCGGGTAATCAGCCCCAGCATTTT.

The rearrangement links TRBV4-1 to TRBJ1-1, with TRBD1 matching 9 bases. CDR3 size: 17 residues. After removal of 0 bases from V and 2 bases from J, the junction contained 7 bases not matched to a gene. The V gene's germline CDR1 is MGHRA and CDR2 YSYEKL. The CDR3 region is CASSQDQGTGFNTEAFF. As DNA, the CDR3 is TGCGCCAGCAGCCAAGATCAGGGGACAGGGTTTAACACTGAAGCTTTCTTT.

DNA for the CDR3: TGTGCCAGCACCTGGAGGGGCACCTACGAGCAGTACTTC. This codes for CASTWRGTYEQYF. J is TRBJ2-7 and V is TRBV28; a weak D match, TRBD2 (6 bases). From germline, CDR1 is MDHEN and CDR2 SYDVKM. V dropped 7 bases and J dropped 2 bases, with 12 bases sitting between them. The CDR3 length is 13 residues. Supplemented by reference TRBV28 and TRBJ2-7, the full variable domain reads DVKVTQSSRYLVKRTGEKVFLECVQDMDHENMFWYRQDPGLGLRLIYFSYDVKMKEKGDIPEGYSVSREKKERFSLILESASTNQTSMYLCASTWRGTYEQYFGPGTRLTVT.

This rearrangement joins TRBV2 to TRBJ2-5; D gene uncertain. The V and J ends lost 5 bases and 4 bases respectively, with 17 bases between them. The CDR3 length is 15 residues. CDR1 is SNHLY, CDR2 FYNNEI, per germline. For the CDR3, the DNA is TGTGCCAGCAGTCCTTACCTTACTAAGCCAGAGACCCAGTACTTC. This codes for CASSPYLTKPETQYF.

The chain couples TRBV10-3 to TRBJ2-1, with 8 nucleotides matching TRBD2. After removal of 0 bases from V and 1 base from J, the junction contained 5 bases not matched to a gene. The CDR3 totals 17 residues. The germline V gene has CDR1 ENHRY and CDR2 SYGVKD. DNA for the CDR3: TGTGCCATCAGTGAGTCGTCTGGGACTAGGTCCTACAATGAGCAGTTCTTC. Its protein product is CAISESSGTRSYNEQFF.